The sequence of this T cell receptor beta chain was determined in a study of metastatic and nonmetastatic thyroid tumors. Study overall: Across blood and tumor or nodule tissue, repertoires from malignant and benign thyroid patients were compared with one another.

In the authors' workflow: Clinicopathological groups differed in CDR3, with these differences serving to build a distant-metastasis classifier for papillary thyroid cancer. TCRdb redid the clone calls on the PCR reads using MiXCR. These V and J calls originate from TCRdb's pipeline instead of the authors' own analysis. The repertoire consists of around 30,000 clones, with 13% occurring once and the leading ten covering 4% to 6%. There are 12 residues in the CDR3. The V gene lost 3 bases and the J gene lost 1 base, with 4 bases spanning the gap. Germline V lookup: CDR1 DFQATT, CDR2 SNEGSKA (reference sequence). This clone was seen many times. As yet, its antigen is unknown. Patients were all untreated before their thyroid surgery. Overall study findings and caveats: Benign nodules reportedly had significantly lower TCR beta diversity than malignant thyroid tumors in blood and tumor.

This chain joins TRBV20-1 and TRBJ1-3; D not certain. The sequence came from a female donor with papillary thyroid cancer or a benign thyroid nodule (not recorded which). Some clones in this sample may be carry-over from other donors' samples. The source material was blood. CDR3 sequence: CSASTSGNTIYF. The CDR3 DNA reads as TGCAGTGCTAGTACATCTGGAAACACCATATATTTT.